This TCR beta chain was documented in a study of blood T cell repertoires in COVID-19. Overall study: Samples taken during acute and convalescent COVID-19 were collected in the United States, Italy and Spain. Sample material is recorded as cDNA or gDNA derived from T cells, B-cell-depleted T cells, or PBMCs.

Original handling: Amplifying reference gene primers gave estimates of nucleated cell counts. The table came from immunoSEQ multiplex PCR; TCRdb's copy has only in-frame clones and leaves some out. V, J and clone size reflect that table, while D and trimming were determined from the DNA. The sample includes some 500,000 clones, 88% of them seen just once. The study recruited people aged about 18 to 95 years across about two dozen US areas. The CDR3 totals 14 residues. In germline, CDR1 is LGHNA, CDR2 YSLEER. With 4 bases removed from V and 2 bases from J, the gap between germline ends came to 11 bases.

The receptor's source is a middle-aged woman who had recovered from COVID-19. The chain carries TRBV4-3 and TRBJ1-1; tentatively, D is TRBD1 (6 bases). The source material was PBMCs or T cells enriched from blood (not recorded which). The CDR3 coding sequence is TGCGCCAGCAGCCCCCACAGGGACAACACTGAAGCTTTCTTT. Amino acid sequence: CASSPHRDNTEAFF.